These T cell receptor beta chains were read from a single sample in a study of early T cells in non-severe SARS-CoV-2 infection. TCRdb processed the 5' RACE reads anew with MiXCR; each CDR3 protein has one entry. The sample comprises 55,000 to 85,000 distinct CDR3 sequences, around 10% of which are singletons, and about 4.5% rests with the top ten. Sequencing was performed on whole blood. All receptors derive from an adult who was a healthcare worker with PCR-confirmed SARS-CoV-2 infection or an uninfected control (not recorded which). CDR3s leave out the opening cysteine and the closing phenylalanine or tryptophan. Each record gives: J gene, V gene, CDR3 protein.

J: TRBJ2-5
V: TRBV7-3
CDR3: ASSAYGTREETQY

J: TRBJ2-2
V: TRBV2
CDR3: ASRVAENTGELF

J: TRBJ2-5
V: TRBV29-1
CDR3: SVEPGGPLRLRQETQY

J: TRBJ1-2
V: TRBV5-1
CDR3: ASSLYPGQGLYGYT

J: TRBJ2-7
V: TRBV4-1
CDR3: ASSQVGGSGFSYEQY

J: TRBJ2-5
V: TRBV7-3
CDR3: ASTWPLQETQY

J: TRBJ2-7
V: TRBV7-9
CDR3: ASTPIEASGRYEQY

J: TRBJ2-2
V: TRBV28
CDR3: ASSFRDGGELF

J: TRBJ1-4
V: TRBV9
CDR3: ASSFGPSTNEKLF

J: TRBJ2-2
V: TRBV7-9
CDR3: ASSRDSLTGELF

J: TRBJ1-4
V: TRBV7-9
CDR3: ASSPGGPPGEKLF

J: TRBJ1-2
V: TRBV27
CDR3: ASSFPGTGVSYGYT

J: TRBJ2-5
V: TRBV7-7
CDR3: ASSSDRGQTQY

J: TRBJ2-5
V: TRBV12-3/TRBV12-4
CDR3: ASSLQGARLQETQY

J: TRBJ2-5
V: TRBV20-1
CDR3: SGFDRGEETQY

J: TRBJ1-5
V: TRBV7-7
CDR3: ASSVGPNQPQH

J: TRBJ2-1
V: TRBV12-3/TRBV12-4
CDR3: ASSSAGGNNEQF